This entry concerns a single T cell receptor beta chain. TCRdb's table, derived via immunoSEQ multiplex PCR, lists solely in-frame clones and lacks some. The repertoire includes 100,000 to 150,000 clones, roughly 91% of them detected once, and approximately 7.5% sits in the top ten. The data were taken from a study of control samples from healthy donors and cancer patients. This CDR3 is built from 18 residues. V lost 1 base, J lost 0 bases, and 6 bases stayed unmatched. Germline CDR1 and CDR2: SGHVS and FNYEAQ. V usage is TRBV7-6 and J usage is TRBJ2-2, with 9 positions matching TRBD1. Sequencing was carried out using PBMCs. The clonotype comes from a man between 50 and 59 years old with head and neck cancer. Here the CDR3 reads CASSLVLDRGSNTGELFF. CDR3 coding DNA: TGTGCCAGCAGCTTAGTCCTAGACAGGGGGTCGAACACCGGGGAGCTGTTTTTT.